Below, 13 T cell receptor beta chains from the same sample are listed, as sequenced in a study of shared clonotypes between healthy human individuals. This table comes from immunoSEQ multiplex PCR, and its TCRdb copy is limited to in-frame clones, with some not included. The table has more than 2 million clones, around 95% seen once. The sequencing input was naive CD4+ T cells sorted from blood. The subset denotes: CD45RA+ positively selected. Receptors originate from a young man in good health.

This clone appeared a single time. The chain links TRBV2 to TRBJ1-3; D unresolved. The CDR3 is 12 amino acids. Germline V lookup: CDR1 SNHLY, CDR2 FYNNEI. V lost 7 bases to trimming and J lost 3 bases, with 7 bases between them. The chain's CDR3 is CASNNDGNTIYF. The CDR3 DNA reads as TGTGCCAGCAATAACGATGGAAACACCATATATTTT.

The V and J genes are TRBV5-4 and TRBJ2-7, with 10 bases identical to TRBD2. This CDR3 has 16 amino acids. Germline loops: CDR1 SGHNT, CDR2 YYREEE (reference sequence). V lost 1 base to trimming and J lost 2 bases; unmatched junction nucleotides: 6. Here the CDR3 reads CASSLLPSGGPYEQYF. The DNA of the CDR3 is TGTGCCAGCAGCTTGTTGCCTAGCGGGGGACCCTACGAGCAGTACTTC.

The chain has TRBV28 and TRBJ1-5; D is unclear. The CDR3 spans 14 residues. V dropped 5 bases and J dropped 3 bases, with 11 bases sitting between them. The germline CDR1 and CDR2 sequences are MDHEN and SYDVKM. The CDR3 sequence is CASSGHSLNQPQHF. In DNA form, the CDR3 reads TGTGCCAGCAGTGGCCACAGCCTCAATCAGCCCCAGCATTTT.

V gene TRBV5-8 combines with J gene TRBJ2-7; no clear D. The CDR3 spans 14 residues. V lost 2 bases and J lost 0, with 9 bases in between. CDR1 and CDR2 from the germline V gene are SGHTS and YDEGEE. CDR3 sequence reads: CASSFSRSSYEQYF. CDR3 sequence (DNA): TGTGCCAGCAGCTTTTCCCGGAGCTCCTACGAGCAGTACTTC.

The J gene is TRBJ1-4, the V gene TRBV7-9; 11 nucleotides match TRBD1. The V and J ends lost 4 bases and 0 bases, in that order; junction bases with no gene match: 1. The CDR3 contains 16 residues. Germline V lookup: CDR1 SEHNR, CDR2 FQNEAQ (reference sequence). The CDR3 region is CASSWGQGATNEKLFF. The CDR3 DNA reads TGTGCCAGCAGCTGGGGACAGGGGGCAACTAATGAAAAACTGTTTTTT. Using reference TRBV7-9 and TRBJ1-4 for the parts outside the CDR3, the full variable domain is DTGVSQNPRHKITKRGQNVTFRCDPISEHNRLYWYRQTLGQGPEFLTYFQNEAQLEKSRLLSDRFSAERPKGSFSTLEIQRTEQGDSAMYLCASSWGQGATNEKLFFGSGTQLSVL.

On this clone itself: At the DNA level, this CDR3 is encoded by other sequences in the same sample as well. The chain has TRBV5-1 and TRBJ2-2; TRBD2 agrees at 9 bases. V lost 5 bases, J lost 0 bases, and 2 bases stayed unmatched. This CDR3 has 15 amino acids. Germline V gives CDR1 SGHRS, CDR2 YFSETQ. The CDR3, as DNA: TGCGCCAGCAGTTTAGCGGGGGCGAACACCGGGGAGCTGTTTTTT. It encodes CASSLAGANTGELFF.

The genes are TRBV10-2 and TRBJ2-7; D gene ambiguous. The V gene lost 6 bases and the J gene lost 0 bases, with 9 bases spanning the gap. There are 13 residues in the CDR3. The germline gives CDR1 WSHSY, CDR2 SAAADI. The CDR3 spells CASSIQISYEQYF. The CDR3 bases are TGCGCCAGCAGCATACAGATCTCCTACGAGCAGTACTTC.

The chain is built from TRBV7-2 and TRBJ2-7; D is undetermined. The CDR3 runs 13 residues. The V gene lost 5 bases and the J gene lost 9 bases, with 17 bases spanning the gap. CDR1 is SGHTA, CDR2 FQGNSA, per germline. In DNA, the CDR3 is TGTGCCAGCAGCCAAGAAGCAGTCTTGTTGCAGTACTTC. Its translation: CASSQEAVLLQYF.

The chain couples TRBV9 to TRBJ2-7; TRBD2 matches 11 bases. This CDR3 comprises 14 residues. Germline CDR1 is SGDLS and CDR2 is YYNGEE. V trimming: 0 bases; J trimming: 6 bases; junction bases outside the gene matches: 2. CDR3 region: CASSVELAGAEQYF. The CDR3, as DNA: TGTGCCAGCAGCGTAGAACTAGCGGGAGCCGAGCAGTACTTC.

This clone was recorded once. Other DNA variants within this sample encode the same CDR3. This sequence joins TRBV4-1 and TRBJ2-2, with TRBD2 matching 7 bases. Germline-derived CDR1 and CDR2 are MGHRA and YSYEKL. The CDR3 is 13 amino acids. V shed 3 bases and J 6 bases; nucleotides not matched to a gene: 1. CDR3 sequence reads: CASSQGGSGELFF. The CDR3 region has the DNA TGCGCCAGCAGCCAGGGGGGGTCCGGGGAGCTGTTTTTT.

This clone was seen only once. The chain couples TRBV27 to TRBJ1-5; no reliable D call. This CDR3 has 14 amino acids. The V gene's germline CDR1 is MNHEY and CDR2 SMNVEV (reference sequence). V was pared by 5 bases and J by 2 bases, with 10 bases between. The CDR3 sequence: CASSLRSGNQPQHF. The CDR3 DNA follows: TGTGCCAGCAGTCTAAGGTCTGGCAATCAGCCCCAGCATTTT.

V and J are TRBV27 and TRBJ1-6, with a possible D match to TRBD1 (6 bases). Germline lookup yields CDR1 MNHEY and CDR2 SMNVEV (reference sequence). The CDR3 length is 14 residues. V was trimmed by 6 bases and J by 5 bases, leaving 11 bases between them. In DNA form, the CDR3 reads TGTGCCAGCAGCCGGACAGTTAATAATTCACCCCTCCACTTT. It codes for CASSRTVNNSPLHF.

V and J are TRBV6-5 and TRBJ2-7; D might be TRBD1 (5 bases). The CDR3 has 14 amino acids. Germline CDR1 and CDR2: MNHEY and SVGAGI. The V and J ends lost 6 bases and 8 bases respectively, with 20 bases between them. CDR3 nucleotides: TGTGCCAGCAGCTCTACTGGGGCAGGGAAAAAGCAGTACTTC. Protein sequence: CASSSTGAGKKQYF.